Included here is one T cell receptor (beta chain) sequence, with context. The data are from a study of blood T cells in healthy people across ages. It was with a sample-barcoded 5' primer and a J-beta primer mix that a second PCR of about 6 to 12 cycles was run. MiXCR, applied by TCRdb to the 5' RACE reads, yields one record per CDR3 protein. The sample holds some 940,000 distinct CDR3 sequences, almost 30% seen once. Germline V gives CDR1 LGHDT, CDR2 YNNKEL (reference sequence). V was pared by 1 base and J by 9 bases, with 9 bases of the junction left unmatched. The CDR3 extends over 15 amino acids. This sample was also put to use in a study of T cells of mothers and their children.

Sequenced: blood. The chain has TRBV3-1 and TRBJ2-1, with 7 bases lining up with TRBD2. This TCR came from a woman aged 40 to 55 in good health. CDR3 in amino acids: CASSQVGTKSSEQFF. The CDR3 coding sequence is TGTGCCAGCAGCCAAGTCGGGACTAAATCGAGTGAGCAGTTCTTC.